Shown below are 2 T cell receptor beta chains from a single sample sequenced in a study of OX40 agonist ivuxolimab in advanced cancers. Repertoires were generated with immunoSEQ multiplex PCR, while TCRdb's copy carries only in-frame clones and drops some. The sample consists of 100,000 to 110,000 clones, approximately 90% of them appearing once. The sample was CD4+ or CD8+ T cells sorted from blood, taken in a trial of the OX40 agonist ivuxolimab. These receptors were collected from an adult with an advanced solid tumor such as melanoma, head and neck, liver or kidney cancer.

The CDR3 bases are TGTGCCAGCAGCGGACTAGCGGGCCCCCAGTATTTT. This translates into CASSGLAGPQYF. This sequence joins TRBV7-2 and TRBJ2-3, with 11 bases identical to TRBD2. J lost 12 bases, V lost 5 bases, and 4 bases had no gene match. This CDR3 spans 12 amino acids. From germline, CDR1 is SGHTA and CDR2 FQGNSA.

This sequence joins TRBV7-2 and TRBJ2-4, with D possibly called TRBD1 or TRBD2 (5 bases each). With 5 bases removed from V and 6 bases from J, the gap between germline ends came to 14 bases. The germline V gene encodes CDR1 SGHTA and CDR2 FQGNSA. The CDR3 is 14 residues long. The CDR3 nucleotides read TGTGCCAGCAGCCAGGGCGGCCGGGGAAACATTCAGTACTTC. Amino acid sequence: CASSQGGRGNIQYF.